The present TCR beta chain was sequenced within a study of CD8+ T cells in alopecia areata. On the study more broadly: Treated individuals took tofacitinib by mouth, 5 to 10 mg twice daily.

Extracted RNA was reverse transcribed into cDNA, the sequencing template. The protocol was immunoSEQ multiplex PCR, while the TCRdb copy is restricted to in-frame clones and leaves out a portion. The sample lists some 88,000 clones; 44% were seen once. J gave up 7 bases and V 5 bases, and 8 bases lay outside the gene matches. CDR3 length: 14 residues. The germline CDR1 and CDR2 sequences are MNHEY and SVGAGI. Treatment specified: oral pan-JAK inhibitor, 5-10 mg twice daily. Punch biopsies of lesional scalp, plus peripheral blood, were taken from alopecia areata patients. A FACSAria was used to sort CD4+ and CD8+ T cells. These cells came from PBMCs.

The sequence was collected from a human donor with alopecia areata. Sequenced material: CD8+ T cells sorted from blood, taken at week 24, from a patient treated with tofacitinib. V gene TRBV6-5 combines with J gene TRBJ1-5; 7 positions match TRBD1. The CDR3 DNA sequence: TGTGCCAGCAGTGAGGGACAGCCCGGCCAGCCCCAGCATTTT. Translation gives CASSEGQPGQPQHF.